This T cell receptor beta chain is from a study of blood T cell repertoires in COVID-19 (dated by TCRdb to about 2020). Study-wide context: Samples from collaborators originated in the United States, Italy and Spain and spanned both the acute and convalescent phases of COVID-19. The prospective study material was composed of cDNA or gDNA derived from T cells, B-cell-depleted T cells, or PBMCs. Deeply sampled blood TCRbeta repertoires from subjects exposed to, actively infected with, or recovered from COVID-19 were included in the dataset. A freely available public database, intended as a resource for researchers studying the immune response to SARS-CoV-2, is where the repertoires were released. Samples came from the ongoing ImmuneRACE study (first 160 participants) plus 1,254 subjects from 6 global collaborators. Nearly every sample came with metadata listing a de-identified subject ID, COVID-19 status, age in years and sex. Where HLA class I and class II types were available, the types were taken from metadata supplied by the sample provider, not from assay-based typing.

The germline V gene encodes CDR1 SEHNR and CDR2 FQNEAQ (reference sequence). V is reduced by 0 bases and J by 4 bases, leaving a spacing of 9 bases between them. Its CDR3 holds 15 amino acids, cysteine through phenylalanine. The read is trimmed to its CDR3 DNA, 45 bases read in frame from base 1. The immunoSEQ Assay, a bias-controlled multiplex PCR, was used to amplify TCRbeta CDR3 regions from genomic DNA. The paper's processing steps were these. The number of nucleated cells in each sample was estimated from the amplification of reference gene primers within the assay. To quantify the absolute abundance of each unique TCRbeta CDR3 rearrangement, sequence reads were collapsed and filtered. For each sample, productive Simpson clonality was calculated by taking the square root of Simpson's diversity index across productive rearrangements. TCRdb provides this immuneACCESS table in a form limited to in-frame rearrangements. Some clones are lacking; in checked studies, under half of them reflect an unresolved V gene, and why the rest are absent is not known. V and J calls and clone size are copied from that table; D and trimming were computed from the DNA. In all, the sample holds fewer than 200,000 clones, and roughly four fifths of those were seen once. The biggest ten clones account for around 7.6% of the sample.

A second Seattle source provided samples from volunteer blood donors who had recovered from COVID-19. Collaborating institutions collected whole blood in K2EDTA tubes following their own protocols. For TCRbeta analysis, collaborator samples were shipped as frozen whole blood, as isolated PBMCs, or as DNA extracted from either sample type. Results the study describes overall, beyond this receptor: The quantity of clinical and demographic metadata differed by source and by participant and was supplied without curation.

To note about this clone: Its binding antigen is unknown. One base away there is no much larger clone; base qualities are not given.

The clonotype was recovered from a man in his forties who had recovered from COVID-19. The chain joins TRBV7-9 to TRBJ1-4; TRBD1 is possibly the D segment (5 matching bases). Sequencing was carried out using peripheral blood. The CDR3 reads CASSLATAINEKLFF. The bases read TGTGCCAGCAGCTTAGCGACAGCTATTAATGAAAAACTGTTTTTT. With all but the CDR3 taken from the reference TRBV7-9 and TRBJ1-4 genes, the full variable domain is: DTGVSQNPRHKITKRGQNVTFRCDPISEHNRLYWYRQTLGQGPEFLTYFQNEAQLEKSRLLSDRFSAERPKGSFSTLEIQRTEQGDSAMYLCASSLATAINEKLFFGSGTQLSVL.